This T cell receptor (beta chain) originates from a study of response to subunit inactivated influenza vaccine. This CDR3 has 14 residues. Looked up from germline, CDR1 is SGHTA and CDR2 is FQGNSA. The V gene lost 1 base and the J gene lost 10 bases, with 11 bases spanning the gap. General study points: It was the authors' suggestion that each seasonal influenza vaccination recruits few new T cells.

In TCRdb, the RT-PCR reads were re-called with MiXCR into one record per CDR3 protein. The sample includes about 700,000 distinct CDR3 sequences, more than 11% of them seen just once. As concerns this clonotype: The target antigen is unknown.

Sequenced here: PBMCs from blood, sampled 14 to 15 days before vaccination. The chain uses TRBV7-2 and TRBJ1-6; D is unclear. The TCR originated in a man aged 50 to 59 who received an inactivated influenza vaccine. The CDR3 is CASSLDPGVSPLHF. CDR3 DNA sequence: TGTGCCAGCAGCTTAGATCCGGGAGTCTCACCCCTCCACTTT. The full variable domain, with the rest looked up from reference TRBV7-2 and TRBJ1-6, is GAGVSQSPSNKVTEKGKDVELRCDPISGHTALYWYRQSLGQGLEFLIYFQGNSAPDKSGLPSDRFSAERTGGSVSTLTIQRTQQEDSAVYLCASSLDPGVSPLHFGNGTRLTVT.